This T cell receptor beta chain came from a study of T cells after yellow fever vaccination. Study in general: Preparation of the low-cell-number fractions used SMART-Seq v4 Ultra Low Input.

The CDR3 length is 14 residues. V lost 5 bases, J lost 1 base, and 8 bases stayed unmatched. In germline, CDR1 is SQVTM, CDR2 ANQGSEA. TCRdb analysed the 5' RACE reads with MiXCR anew, one entry per CDR3 protein. In the table there are 550,000 or so distinct CDR3 sequences, about 19% of which are singletons. General study results and limits: A small share of clonotypes appeared in both CD4 and CD8 compartments.

Notes on this clonotype: What it binds is unknown.

The input for sequencing was PBMCs, taken 15 days after the yellow fever booster vaccination. The sequence came from a young man who received the YFV17D yellow fever vaccine. The J gene is TRBJ2-7, the V gene TRBV29-1; TRBD1 matches at 7 bases. The CDR3 DNA is TGCAGCGTTTCAACCGGGACAGCGTCCTACGAGCAGTACTTC. This sequence encodes CSVSTGTASYEQYF.